The 8 T cell receptor beta chains in this list originate from one sample, sequenced in a study of early T cells in non-severe SARS-CoV-2 infection (dated by TCRdb to 2020 to 2023). Library construction relied on 5' RACE. TCRdb lists the instrument as NextSeq 500. TCRdb reprocessed the public reads (quality trimming at Q25 with fastp, clone calling with MiXCR) and kept in-frame beta chains. Each CDR3 protein gets just one entry, which takes the most common genes and DNA from the rows behind it. The sample table lists around 35,000 distinct CDR3 sequences, under 8% of them with a count of one. 5.9% of the sample comes from the top ten. What was sequenced was whole blood. The source is an adult who was a healthcare worker with PCR-confirmed SARS-CoV-2 infection or an uninfected control (not recorded which).

At least ten counts were recorded for this clonotype. CDR3 residues: CSASLADSYNEQFF. DNA for the CDR3: TGCAGTGCTAGCCTAGCGGACTCCTACAATGAGCAGTTCTTC. The chain carries TRBV20-1 and TRBJ2-1, with 7 bases fitting TRBD2. This CDR3 has 14 residues. Germline trimming cut 3 bases from V and 0 bases from J; bases unmatched to any gene: 2. Germline V gives CDR1 DFQATT, CDR2 SNEGSKA (reference sequence).

This clonotype came up many times. The rearrangement uses TRBV7-4 and TRBJ2-7; 7 nucleotides line up with TRBD1. CDR1 and CDR2 from the germline V gene are SGHVT and SQSDAQ. This CDR3 comprises 14 residues. J gave up 7 bases and V 4 bases, and 10 bases lay outside the gene matches. The CDR3 DNA is TGTGCCAGCAGCTGGACAGGCGGTACGGGTGAGCAGTACTTC. Translating gives CASSWTGGTGEQYF.

The genes are TRBV29-1 and TRBJ2-2, with 9 bases matching TRBD1. The germline V gene has CDR1 SQVTM and CDR2 ANQGSEA. This CDR3 is built from 13 residues. The V segment lost 6 bases and the J segment 5 bases; nucleotides outside the gene matches: 4. DNA for the CDR3: TGCAGCGTCCAGACAGGGGGGACCGGGGAGCTGTTTTTT. It yields the protein CSVQTGGTGELFF.

This clonotype appeared a few times. The chain recombines TRBV6-6 with TRBJ2-1; D possibly matches TRBD1 or TRBD2 (5 bases each). This CDR3 has 14 residues. In germline, CDR1 is MNHNY, CDR2 SVGAGI (reference sequence). The V gene lost 1 base and the J gene lost 8 bases, with 12 bases spanning the gap. CDR3 region: CASSYWERGHEQFF. CDR3 coding DNA: TGTGCCAGCAGTTACTGGGAGAGGGGTCATGAGCAGTTCTTC.

This clonotype was seen at least ten times. V is TRBV7-9 and J is TRBJ1-5, with D perhaps TRBD1 (5 bases). This CDR3 is built from 12 residues. The germline gives CDR1 SEHNR, CDR2 FQNEAQ (reference sequence). Trimming cost V 1 base and J 8 bases, with 6 bases left between them. CDR3 region: CASSLGGEPQHF. CDR3 coding DNA: TGTGCCAGCAGCTTAGGAGGGGAGCCCCAGCATTTT. Drawing the rest from reference TRBV7-9 and TRBJ1-5, the complete variable domain is DTGVSQNPRHKITKRGQNVTFRCDPISEHNRLYWYRQTLGQGPEFLTYFQNEAQLEKSRLLSDRFSAERPKGSFSTLEIQRTEQGDSAMYLCASSLGGEPQHFGDGTRLSIL.

At least ten counts were recorded for this clonotype. The rearrangement links TRBV6-5 to TRBJ1-2; 7 nucleotides line up with TRBD1. The CDR3 spans 14 residues. V shed 2 bases, J shed 3 bases, and the junction held 3 bases outside the gene matches. Germline CDR1 MNHEY, CDR2 SVGAGI. CDR3: CASSYAGGDYGYTF. DNA of the CDR3: TGTGCCAGCAGTTACGCAGGGGGAGACTATGGCTACACCTTC.

This clonotype was counted a few times. The rearrangement uses TRBV7-2 and TRBJ2-5; 9 bases are shared with TRBD2. This CDR3 region has 14 residues. V gave up 5 bases and J gave up 1 base; unmatched junction bases: 2. Germline-derived CDR1 and CDR2 are SGHTA and FQGNSA. The CDR3 protein is CASSVTSGQETQYF. Written as DNA, the CDR3 is TGTGCCAGCAGCGTGACTAGCGGCCAAGAGACCCAGTACTTC.

This clonotype was picked up a small number of times. The chain joins TRBV6-5 to TRBJ2-2; D is undetermined. V was shortened by 4 bases and J by 0 bases, with 6 bases between the two germline ends. Germline assignment: CDR1 MNHEY and CDR2 SVGAGI. The CDR3 runs 14 residues. CDR3 nucleotides: TGTGCCAGCAGTTTGGCACCGAACACCGGGGAGCTGTTTTTT. This translates into CASSLAPNTGELFF.